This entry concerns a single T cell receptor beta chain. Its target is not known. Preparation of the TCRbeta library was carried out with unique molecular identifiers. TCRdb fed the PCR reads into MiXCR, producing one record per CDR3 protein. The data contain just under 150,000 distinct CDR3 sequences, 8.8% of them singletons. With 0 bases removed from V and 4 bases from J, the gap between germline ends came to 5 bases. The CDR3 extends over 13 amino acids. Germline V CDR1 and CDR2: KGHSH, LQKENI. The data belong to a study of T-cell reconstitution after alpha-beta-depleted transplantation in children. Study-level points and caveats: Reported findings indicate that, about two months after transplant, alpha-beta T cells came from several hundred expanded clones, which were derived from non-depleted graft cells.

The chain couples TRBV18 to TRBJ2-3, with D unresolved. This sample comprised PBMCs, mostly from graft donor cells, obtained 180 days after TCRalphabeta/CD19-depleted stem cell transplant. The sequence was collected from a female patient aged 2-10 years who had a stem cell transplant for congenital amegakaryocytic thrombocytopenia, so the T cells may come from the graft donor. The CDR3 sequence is CASSPPQPDTQYF. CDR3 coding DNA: TGTGCCAGCTCACCACCTCAGCCAGATACGCAGTATTTT. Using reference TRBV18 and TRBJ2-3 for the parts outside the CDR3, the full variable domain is NAGVMQNPRHLVRRRGQEARLRCSPMKGHSHVYWYRQLPEEGLKFMVYLQKENIIDESGMPKERFSAEFPKEGPSILRIQQVVRGDSAAYFCASSPPQPDTQYFGPGTRLTVL.